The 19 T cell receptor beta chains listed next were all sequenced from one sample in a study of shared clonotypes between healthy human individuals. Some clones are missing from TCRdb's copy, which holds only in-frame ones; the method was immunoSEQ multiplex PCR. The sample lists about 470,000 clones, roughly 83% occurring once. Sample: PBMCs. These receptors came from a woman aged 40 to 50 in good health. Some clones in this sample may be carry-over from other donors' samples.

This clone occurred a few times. The CDR3: CASSLPLAGMNTGELFF. The CDR3 region has the DNA TGTGCCAGCAGCTTGCCCCTAGCGGGAATGAACACCGGGGAGCTGTTTTTT. The J gene is TRBJ2-2, the V gene TRBV5-8; 9 bases match TRBD2. CDR3 length: 17 residues. Trimming took 1 base from V and 1 from J; bases not matched to a gene: 5. The V gene's germline CDR1 is SGHTS and CDR2 YDEGEE.

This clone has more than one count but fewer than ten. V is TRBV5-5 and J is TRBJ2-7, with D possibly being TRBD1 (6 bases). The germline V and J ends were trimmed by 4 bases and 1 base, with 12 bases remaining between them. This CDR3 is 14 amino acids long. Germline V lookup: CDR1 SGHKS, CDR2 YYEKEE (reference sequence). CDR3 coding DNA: TGTGCCAGCAGCCCGAACAGGGTTTCCTACGAGCAGTACTTC. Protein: CASSPNRVSYEQYF. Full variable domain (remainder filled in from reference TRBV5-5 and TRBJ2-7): DAGVTQSPTHLIKTRGQQVTLRCSPISGHKSVSWYQQVLGQGPQFIFQYYEKEERGRGNFPDRFSARQFPNYSSELNVNALLLGDSALYLCASSPNRVSYEQYFGPGTRLTVT.

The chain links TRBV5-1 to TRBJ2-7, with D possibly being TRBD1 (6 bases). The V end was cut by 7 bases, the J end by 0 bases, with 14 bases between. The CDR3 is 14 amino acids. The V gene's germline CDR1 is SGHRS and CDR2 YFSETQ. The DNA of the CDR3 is TGCGCCAGCTCGAGACAGGATTCCTCCTACGAGCAGTACTTC. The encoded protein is CASSRQDSSYEQYF.

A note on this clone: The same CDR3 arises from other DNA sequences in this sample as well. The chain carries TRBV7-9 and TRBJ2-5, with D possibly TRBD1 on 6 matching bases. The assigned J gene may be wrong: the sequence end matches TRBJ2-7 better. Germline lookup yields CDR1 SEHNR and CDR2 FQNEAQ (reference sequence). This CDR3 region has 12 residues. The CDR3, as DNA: TGTGCCAGCAGCGGCACAGGGTACGAGCAGTACTTC. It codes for CASSGTGYEQYF.

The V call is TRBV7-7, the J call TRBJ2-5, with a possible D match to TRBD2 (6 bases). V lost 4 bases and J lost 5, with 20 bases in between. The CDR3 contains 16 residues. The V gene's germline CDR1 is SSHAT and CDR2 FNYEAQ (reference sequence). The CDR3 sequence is CASSWGDFGGEETQYF. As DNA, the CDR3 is TGTGCCAGCAGCTGGGGGGATTTTGGAGGGGAGGAGACCCAGTACTTC.

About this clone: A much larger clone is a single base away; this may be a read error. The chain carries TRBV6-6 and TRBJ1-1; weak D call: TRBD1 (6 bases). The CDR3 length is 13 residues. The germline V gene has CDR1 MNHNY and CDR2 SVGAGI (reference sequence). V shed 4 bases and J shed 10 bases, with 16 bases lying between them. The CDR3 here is CASSSTPEQGAFF. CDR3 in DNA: TGTGCCAGCAGTTCCACCCCCGAACAGGGAGCTTTCTTT.

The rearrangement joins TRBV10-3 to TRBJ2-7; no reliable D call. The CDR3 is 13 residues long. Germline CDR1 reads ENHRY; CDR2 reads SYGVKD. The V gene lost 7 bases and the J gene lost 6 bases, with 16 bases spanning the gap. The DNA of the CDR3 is TGTGCCATCAAAATGGCGGCGTCTAGCGAGCAGTACTTC. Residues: CAIKMAASSEQYF.

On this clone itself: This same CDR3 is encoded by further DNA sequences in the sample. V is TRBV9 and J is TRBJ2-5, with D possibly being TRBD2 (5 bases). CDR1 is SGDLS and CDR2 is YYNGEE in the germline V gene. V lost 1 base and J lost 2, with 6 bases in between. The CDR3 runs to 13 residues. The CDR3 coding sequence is TGTGCCAGCAGCGTAAGACTACAAGAGACCCAGTACTTC. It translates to CASSVRLQETQYF.

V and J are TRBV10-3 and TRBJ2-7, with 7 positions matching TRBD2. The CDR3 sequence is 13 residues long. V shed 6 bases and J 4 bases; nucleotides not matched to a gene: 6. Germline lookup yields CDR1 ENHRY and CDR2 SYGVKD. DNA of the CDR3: TGTGCCATCAGGGCTAGCGGACCTTACGAGCAGTACTTC. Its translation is CAIRASGPYEQYF.

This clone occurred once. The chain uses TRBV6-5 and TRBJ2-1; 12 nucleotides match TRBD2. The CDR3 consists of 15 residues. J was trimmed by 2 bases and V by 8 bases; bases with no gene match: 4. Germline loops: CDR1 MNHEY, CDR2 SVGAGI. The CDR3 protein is CASQTSGSPYNEQFF. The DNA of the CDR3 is TGTGCCAGCCAGACTAGCGGGAGTCCCTACAATGAGCAGTTCTTC.

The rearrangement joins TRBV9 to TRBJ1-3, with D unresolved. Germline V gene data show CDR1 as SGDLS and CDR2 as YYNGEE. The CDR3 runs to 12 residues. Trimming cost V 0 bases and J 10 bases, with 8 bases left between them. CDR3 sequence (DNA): TGTGCCAGCAGCGTAGCTCGGGGAACCATATATTTT. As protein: CASSVARGTIYF.

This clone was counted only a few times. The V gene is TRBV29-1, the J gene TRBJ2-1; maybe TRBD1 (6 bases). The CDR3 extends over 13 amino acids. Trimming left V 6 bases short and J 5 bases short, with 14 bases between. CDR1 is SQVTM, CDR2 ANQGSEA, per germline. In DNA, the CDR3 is TGCAGCGTCGCCAAGGGGGACCACAATGAGCAGTTCTTC. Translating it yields CSVAKGDHNEQFF.

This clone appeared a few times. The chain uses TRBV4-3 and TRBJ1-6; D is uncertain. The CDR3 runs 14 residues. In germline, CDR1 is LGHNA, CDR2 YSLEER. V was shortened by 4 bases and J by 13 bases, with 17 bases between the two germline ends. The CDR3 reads CASSLRPAESPLHF. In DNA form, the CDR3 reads TGCGCCAGCAGCCTAAGACCCGCCGAGAGTCCCCTCCACTTT.

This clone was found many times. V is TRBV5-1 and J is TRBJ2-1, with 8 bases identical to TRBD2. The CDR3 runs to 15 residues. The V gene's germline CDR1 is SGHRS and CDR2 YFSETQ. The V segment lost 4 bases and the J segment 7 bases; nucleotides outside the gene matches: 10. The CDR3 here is CASSTVAGTINEQFF. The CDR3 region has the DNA TGCGCCAGCAGCACTGTAGCGGGGACCATTAATGAGCAGTTCTTC.

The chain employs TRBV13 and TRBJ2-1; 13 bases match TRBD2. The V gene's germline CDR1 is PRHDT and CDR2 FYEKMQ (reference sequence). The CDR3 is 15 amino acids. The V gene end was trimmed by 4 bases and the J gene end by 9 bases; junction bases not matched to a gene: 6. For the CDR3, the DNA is TGTGCCAGCAGCTACGGGACTAGCGGGATCGGTGAGCAGTTCTTC. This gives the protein CASSYGTSGIGEQFF.

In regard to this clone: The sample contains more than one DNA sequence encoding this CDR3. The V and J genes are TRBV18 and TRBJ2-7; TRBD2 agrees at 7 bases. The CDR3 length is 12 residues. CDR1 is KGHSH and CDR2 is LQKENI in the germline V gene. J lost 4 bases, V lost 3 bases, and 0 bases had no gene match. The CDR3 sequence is CASSPGRYEQYF. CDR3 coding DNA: TGTGCCAGCTCACCCGGGAGGTACGAGCAGTACTTC. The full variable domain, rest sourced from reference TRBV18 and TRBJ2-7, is NAGVMQNPRHLVRRRGQEARLRCSPMKGHSHVYWYRQLPEEGLKFMVYLQKENIIDESGMPKERFSAEFPKEGPSILRIQQVVRGDSAAYFCASSPGRYEQYFGPGTRLTVT.

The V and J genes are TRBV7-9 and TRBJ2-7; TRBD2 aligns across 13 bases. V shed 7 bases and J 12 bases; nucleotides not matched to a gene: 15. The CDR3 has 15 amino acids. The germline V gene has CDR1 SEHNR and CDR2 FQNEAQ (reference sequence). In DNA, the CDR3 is TGTGCCAGCACCTCGACTAGCGGGAGGCCCTCCTCTTCGTACTTC. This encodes CASTSTSGRPSSSYF.

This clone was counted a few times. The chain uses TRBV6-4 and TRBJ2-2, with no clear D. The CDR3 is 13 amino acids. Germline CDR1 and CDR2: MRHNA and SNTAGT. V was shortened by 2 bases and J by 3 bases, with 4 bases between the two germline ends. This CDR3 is CASSDTDTGELFF. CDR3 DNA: TGTGCCAGCAGTGACACGGACACCGGGGAGCTGTTTTTT.

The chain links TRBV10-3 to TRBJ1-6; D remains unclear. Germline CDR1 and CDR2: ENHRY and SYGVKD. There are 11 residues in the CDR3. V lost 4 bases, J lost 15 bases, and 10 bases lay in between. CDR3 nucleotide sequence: TGTGCCATCAGTGGAGACGAGATCCTCCACTTT. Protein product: CAISGDEILHF.